This record covers a single TCR beta chain. Its target is not known. The data belong to a study of shared clonotypes between healthy human individuals. Findings and caveats of the study: Sequencing of the sorted subsets was shown by rarefaction to be incomplete despite large depth.

Sequencing used immunoSEQ multiplex PCR; TCRdb keeps in-frame clones, though not all of them. The sample lists some 500,000 clones, around 95% occurring once. This clonotype was sampled from a woman aged 30 to 39 in good health. Sequencing input: naive CD4+ T cells sorted from blood. Indicated subset: CD45RA+ positively selected.

CDR3: CASSPTPASLSYNEQFF. As DNA, the CDR3 is TGTGCCAGCAGCCCGACCCCCGCTAGCCTCTCCTACAATGAGCAGTTCTTC. This chain joins TRBV7-3 and TRBJ2-1; a possible D gene is TRBD2 (5 bases). V lost 5 bases to trimming and J lost 0 bases, with 17 bases between them. This CDR3 has 17 residues. Germline V gives CDR1 SGHTA, CDR2 FQGTGA.